The present T cell receptor beta chain was sequenced within a study of Ad26.COV2.S vaccination and SARS-CoV-2 variants. Treatment specified: 15 to 20 received Ad26.COV2.S at low or high dose, single or two shots; 5 received placebo; per-sample allocation not given. It was on day 63 after the first vaccine or placebo injection that samples were taken. The table came from immunoSEQ multiplex PCR; TCRdb's copy has only in-frame clones and leaves some out. The table has around 340,000 clones, 80% to 90% seen once. This CDR3 spans 15 amino acids. CDR1 SNHLY and CDR2 FYNNEI come from the germline V gene. J was trimmed by 8 bases and V by 3 bases; bases with no gene match: 11.

Sequenced here: peripheral blood, sampled in a trial of Ad26.COV2.S vaccine versus placebo. The TCR comes from a person between 18 and 60 years old who received the Ad26.COV2.S COVID-19 vaccine or a placebo. The chain links TRBV2 to TRBJ2-5; TRBD1 agrees at 8 bases. The chain's CDR3 is CASSDPGQGRGTQYF. The CDR3 nucleotides read TGTGCCAGCAGTGACCCCGGACAGGGCAGGGGTACCCAGTACTTC.